The rows below give T cell receptor beta chains drawn from one sample of a study of CD8 T cells in Susac syndrome. One entry per CDR3 protein, called by TCRdb with MiXCR from the immunoSEQ multiplex PCR reads. The sample consists of about 440,000 distinct CDR3 sequences, roughly 85% of them appearing once. Sequenced sample: CD8+ T cells from PBMCs. These receptors all stem from a human donor with multiple sclerosis. CDR3s include the opening cysteine and the closing phenylalanine or tryptophan. D genes are given only for firm matches. Clone size appears in some rows only: once, few, many, or a class for an expanded clone.

clone size | J gene | D gene | V gene | CDR3 protein | CDR3 DNA
NA | TRBJ1-2 | TRBD1 | TRBV5-1 | CASSDGTGSGYGYTF | TGCGCCAGCAGCGATGGGACAGGGAGTGGCTATGGCTACACCTTC
NA | TRBJ2-7 | NA | TRBV14 | CASSQDLAEQYF | TGTGCCAGCAGCCAAGATCTTGCCGAGCAGTACTTC
NA | TRBJ1-1 | NA | TRBV6-5 | CASSYTGTSSEWTEAFF | TGTGCCAGCAGTTACACAGGGACCTCCTCCGAGTGGACTGAAGCTTTCTTT
NA | TRBJ2-3 | TRBD2 | TRBV2 | CASREDSGGATDTQYF | TGTGCCAGCAGGGAGGATAGCGGGGGGGCCACAGATACGCAGTATTTT
NA | TRBJ2-1 | TRBD2 | TRBV15 | CATSRGLAGGPVGEQFF | TGTGCCACCAGCAGAGGACTAGCGGGGGGCCCGGTGGGTGAGCAGTTCTTC
NA | TRBJ2-2 | NA | TRBV7-6 | CASSLWVSGNTGELFF | TGTGCCAGCAGCCTTTGGGTTAGCGGGAACACCGGGGAGCTGTTTTTT
NA | TRBJ2-7 | NA | TRBV29-1 | CSVEDHGQTGYEQYF | TGCAGCGTTGAAGATCATGGACAAACTGGCTACGAGCAGTACTTC
NA | TRBJ2-1 | NA | TRBV6-1 | CASSSLHNEQFF | TGTGCCAGCAGTAGTTTGCACAATGAGCAGTTCTTC
NA | TRBJ2-7 | TRBD2 | TRBV19 | CASSISLAAEQYF | TGTGCCAGTAGTATATCACTAGCGGCTGAGCAGTACTTC
NA | TRBJ2-7 | NA | TRBV7-2 | CASSLSRLLRDSYEQYF | TGTGCCAGCAGCTTATCTCGCTTGCTCCGGGACTCCTACGAGCAGTACTTC
few | TRBJ2-5 | NA | TRBV6-5 | CASSSDSNYQETQYF | TGTGCCAGCAGTTCGGACTCGAACTATCAAGAGACCCAGTACTTC
NA | TRBJ2-3 | TRBD2 | TRBV10-2 | CASSESATSGTTDTQYF | TGCGCCAGCAGTGAGTCGGCCACTAGCGGGACCACAGATACGCAGTATTTT
NA | TRBJ2-3 | NA | TRBV5-1 | CASSLASRVGTDTQYF | TGCGCCAGCAGCTTGGCTTCCAGGGTCGGCACAGATACGCAGTATTTT
NA | TRBJ2-2 | NA | TRBV4-1 | CASSQELDPTGELFF | TGCGCCAGCAGCCAAGAACTAGACCCAACCGGGGAGCTGTTTTTT
NA | TRBJ2-2 | TRBD2 | TRBV29-1 | CSVETSGNTGELFF | TGCAGCGTTGAGACTAGCGGGAACACCGGGGAGCTGTTTTTT
NA | TRBJ2-7 | NA | TRBV29-1 | CSVEARSNPYEQYF | TGCAGCGTTGAGGCCAGGTCAAACCCCTACGAGCAGTACTTC
NA | TRBJ2-5 | NA | TRBV7-9 | CASLPRMSQKETQYF | TGTGCCAGCTTACCACGGATGTCTCAAAAAGAGACCCAGTACTTC
NA | TRBJ1-2 | NA | TRBV27 | CASSLARGAGYTF | TGTGCCAGCAGTCTTGCAAGAGGGGCTGGCTACACCTTC
NA | TRBJ2-5 | NA | TRBV27 | CASSSNRFVGQETQYF | TGTGCCAGCAGTTCGAACAGGTTCGTCGGTCAAGAGACCCAGTACTTC
NA | TRBJ1-1 | NA | TRBV29-1 | CSVVGWEKAEAFF | TGCAGCGTTGTTGGTTGGGAAAAGGCTGAAGCTTTCTTT
NA | TRBJ2-5 | NA | TRBV20-1 | CSARARGAYETQYF | TGCAGTGCTAGAGCCCGGGGGGCCTATGAGACCCAGTACTTC
NA | TRBJ1-1 | NA | TRBV2 | CASSDNEAREAFF | TGTGCCAGCAGTGATAATGAGGCTCGTGAAGCTTTCTTT
NA | TRBJ2-3 | NA | TRBV7-9 | CASSPSRGEPRDTQYF | TGTGCCAGCAGCCCCTCCCGTGGGGAGCCTCGGGATACGCAGTATTTT
few | TRBJ2-3 | TRBD2 | TRBV4-2 | CASSQGLAGPDTQYF | TGTGCCAGCAGCCAAGGACTAGCGGGGCCAGATACGCAGTATTTT
NA | TRBJ2-1 | NA | TRBV5-6 | CASSATFSAYNEQFF | TGTGCCAGCAGCGCGACCTTCTCGGCCTACAATGAGCAGTTCTTC
NA | TRBJ2-7 | NA | TRBV14 | CASSQDNVYEQYF | TGTGCCAGCAGCCAAGACAACGTCTACGAGCAGTACTTC
NA | TRBJ2-7 | NA | TRBV27 | CASSLDSREQYF | TGTGCCAGCAGTTTGGACAGCAGGGAGCAGTACTTC
NA | TRBJ1-2 | TRBD1 | TRBV7-8 | CASSLLEGAPVYGYTF | TGTGCCAGCAGCCTACTTGAGGGGGCGCCGGTCTATGGCTACACCTTC
NA | TRBJ2-3 | NA | TRBV9 | CASSGWEASTDTQYF | TGTGCCAGCAGCGGATGGGAGGCAAGCACAGATACGCAGTATTTT
NA | TRBJ2-7 | TRBD2 | TRBV7-8 | CASSTEETGGYEQYF | TGTGCCAGCAGCACCGAAGAGACGGGAGGGTACGAGCAGTACTTC
NA | TRBJ2-6 | TRBD2 | TRBV10-3 | CASGRGGGESGANVLTF | TGTGCCAGCGGCCGAGGCGGGGGAGAATCTGGGGCCAACGTCCTGACTTTC
NA | TRBJ2-3 | NA | TRBV9 | CASSQNRLTVGDTQYF | TGTGCCAGCAGCCAAAACCGGCTAACAGTCGGAGATACGCAGTATTTT
NA | TRBJ1-2 | NA | TRBV4-1 | CASSPESVYGYTF | TGCGCCAGCAGCCCCGAGAGTGTTTATGGCTACACCTTC
NA | TRBJ1-1 | NA | TRBV5-1 | CASSPEGTALELNTEAFF | TGCGCCAGCAGCCCGGAGGGGACCGCTCTCGAATTGAACACTGAAGCTTTCTTT
NA | TRBJ2-1 | TRBD2 | TRBV4-1 | CASSQDVGLAAFPHNEQFF | TGCGCCAGCAGCCAAGATGTGGGACTAGCGGCCTTCCCTCACAATGAGCAGTTCTTC
NA | TRBJ2-2 | TRBD2 | TRBV5-1 | CASSFFPRQLAGVTGELFF | TGCGCCAGCAGCTTTTTCCCCCGACAACTAGCGGGAGTAACCGGGGAGCTGTTTTTT
once | TRBJ1-1 | NA | TRBV28 | CASSLWRAGRNTEAFF | TGTGCCAGCAGTTTATGGAGGGCAGGGAGGAACACTGAAGCTTTCTTT